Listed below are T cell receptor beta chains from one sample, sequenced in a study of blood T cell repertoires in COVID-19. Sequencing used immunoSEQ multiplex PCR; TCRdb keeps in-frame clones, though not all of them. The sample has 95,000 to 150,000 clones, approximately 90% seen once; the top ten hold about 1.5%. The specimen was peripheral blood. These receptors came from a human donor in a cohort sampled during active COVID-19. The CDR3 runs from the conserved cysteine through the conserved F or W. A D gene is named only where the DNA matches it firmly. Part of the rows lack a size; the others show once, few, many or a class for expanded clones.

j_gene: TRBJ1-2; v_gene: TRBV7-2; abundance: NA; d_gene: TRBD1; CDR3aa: CASSLAGGNPGYTF; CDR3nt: TGTGCCAGCAGCTTAGCAGGGGGCAATCCTGGCTACACCTTC
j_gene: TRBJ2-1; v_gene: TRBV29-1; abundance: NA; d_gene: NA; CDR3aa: CSVEGQGDEQFF; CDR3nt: TGCAGCGTTGAAGGGCAGGGTGATGAGCAGTTCTTC
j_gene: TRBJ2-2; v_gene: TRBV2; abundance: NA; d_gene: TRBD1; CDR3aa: CASSDLRGPTGELFF; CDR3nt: TGTGCCAGCAGTGACCTCAGGGGGCCCACCGGGGAGCTGTTTTTT
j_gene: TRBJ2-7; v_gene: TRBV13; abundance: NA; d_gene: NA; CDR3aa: CASSLGPEQYF; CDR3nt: TGTGCCAGCAGCTTAGGCCCGGAGCAGTACTTC
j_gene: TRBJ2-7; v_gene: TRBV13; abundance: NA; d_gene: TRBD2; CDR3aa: CASSSRTTGLAGGYEQYF; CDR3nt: TGTGCCAGCAGCTCCCGCACCACCGGACTAGCGGGAGGCTACGAGCAGTACTTC
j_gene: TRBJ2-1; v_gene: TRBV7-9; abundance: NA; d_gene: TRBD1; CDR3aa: CASSFGQGGKFF; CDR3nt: TGTGCCAGCAGCTTCGGACAGGGGGGGAAGTTCTTC
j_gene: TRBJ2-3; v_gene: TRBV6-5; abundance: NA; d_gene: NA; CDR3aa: CASSGPAFTDTQYF; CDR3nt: TGTGCCTCGTCAGGGCCGGCGTTCACAGATACGCAGTATTTT
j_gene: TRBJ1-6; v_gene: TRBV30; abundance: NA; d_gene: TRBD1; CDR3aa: CAWSSGTANSPLHF; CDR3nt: TGTGCCTGGAGCTCCGGGACAGCGAATTCACCCCTCCACTTT
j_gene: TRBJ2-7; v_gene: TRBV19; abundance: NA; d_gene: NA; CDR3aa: CASGRYSGDEQYF; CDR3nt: TGTGCCTCGGGAAGATACTCCGGGGACGAGCAGTACTTC
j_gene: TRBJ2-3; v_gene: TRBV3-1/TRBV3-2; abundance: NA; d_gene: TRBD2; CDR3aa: CASSQVGSGGPFATQYF; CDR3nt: TGTGCCAGCAGCCAAGTGGGTAGCGGGGGCCCTTTTGCTACGCAGTATTTT
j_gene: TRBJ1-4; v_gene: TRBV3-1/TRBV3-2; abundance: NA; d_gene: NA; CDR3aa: CASSLGADRVFF; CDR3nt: TGTGCCAGCAGCCTAGGCGCGGATAGAGTGTTTTTT
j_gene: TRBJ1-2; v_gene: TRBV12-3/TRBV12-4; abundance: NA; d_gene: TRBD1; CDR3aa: CASSLVQGYGYTF; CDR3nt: TGTGCCAGCAGTTTAGTACAGGGGTATGGCTACACCTTC
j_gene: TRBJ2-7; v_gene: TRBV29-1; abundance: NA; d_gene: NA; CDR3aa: CSAGDMTYEQYF; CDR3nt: TGCAGCGCCGGGGACATGACCTACGAGCAGTACTTC
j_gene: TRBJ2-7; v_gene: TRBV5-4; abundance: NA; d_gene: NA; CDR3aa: CASSQLGYEQYF; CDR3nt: TGTGCCAGCAGTCAACTAGGGTACGAGCAGTACTTC
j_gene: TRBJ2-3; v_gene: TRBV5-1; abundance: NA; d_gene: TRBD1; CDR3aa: CASSLDTRGDTQYF; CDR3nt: TGCGCCAGCAGCTTGGATACCAGGGGGGATACGCAGTATTTT
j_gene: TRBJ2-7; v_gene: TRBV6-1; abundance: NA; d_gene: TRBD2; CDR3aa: CASSEEDSGTYEQYF; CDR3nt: TGTGCCAGCAGTGAAGAAGACAGCGGGACCTACGAGCAGTACTTC
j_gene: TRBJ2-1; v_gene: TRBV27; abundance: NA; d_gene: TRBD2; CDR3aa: CASRAGTTSYNEQFF; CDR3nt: TGTGCCAGCAGAGCCGGGACTACCTCCTACAATGAGCAGTTCTTC
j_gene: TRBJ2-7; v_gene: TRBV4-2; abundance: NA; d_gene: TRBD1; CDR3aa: CASSPLLQGAYEQYF; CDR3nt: TGTGCCAGCAGCCCCCTCCTCCAGGGGGCCTACGAGCAGTACTTC
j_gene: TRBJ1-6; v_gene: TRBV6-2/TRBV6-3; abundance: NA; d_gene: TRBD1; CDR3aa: CASSSGQASLF; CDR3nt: TGTGCCAGCAGTTCCGGACAGGCCAGCCTCTTT
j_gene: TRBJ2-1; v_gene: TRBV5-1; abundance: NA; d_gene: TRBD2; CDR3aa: CASTQRTSGDHEQFF; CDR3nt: TGCGCCAGCACCCAGAGGACTAGCGGGGATCATGAGCAGTTCTTC
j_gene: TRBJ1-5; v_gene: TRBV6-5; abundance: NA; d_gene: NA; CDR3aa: CASSWGEGQPQHF; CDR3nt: TGTGCCAGCAGTTGGGGGGAAGGGCAGCCCCAGCATTTT
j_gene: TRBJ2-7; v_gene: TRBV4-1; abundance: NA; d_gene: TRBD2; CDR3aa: CASSQEGRAAGGQYF; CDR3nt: TGCGCCAGCAGCCAAGAGGGCCGGGCAGCGGGAGGGCAGTACTTC
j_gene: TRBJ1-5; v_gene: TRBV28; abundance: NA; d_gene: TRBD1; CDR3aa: CASSLEQGSNQPQHF; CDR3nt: TGTGCCAGCAGTTTAGAACAGGGGTCCAATCAGCCCCAGCATTTT
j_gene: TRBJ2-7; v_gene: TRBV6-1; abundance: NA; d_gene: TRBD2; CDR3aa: CASSESLGTSYEQYF; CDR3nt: TGTGCCAGCAGTGAAAGTTTAGGGACTAGCTACGAGCAGTACTTC
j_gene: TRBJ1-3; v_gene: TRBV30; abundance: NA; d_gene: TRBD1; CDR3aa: CASDRASGNTIYF; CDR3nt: TGTGCATCAGACAGGGCCTCCGGAAACACCATATATTTT
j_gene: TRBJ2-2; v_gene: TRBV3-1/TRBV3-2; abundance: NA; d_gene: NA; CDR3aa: CASSAASTGELFF; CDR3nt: TGTGCCAGCAGCGCTGCGAGCACCGGGGAGCTGTTTTTT
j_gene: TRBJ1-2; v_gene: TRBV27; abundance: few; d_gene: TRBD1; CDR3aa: CASSRVGTGLNYGYTF; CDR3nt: TGTGCCAGCAGCCGGGTCGGGACAGGGTTAAACTATGGCTACACCTTC
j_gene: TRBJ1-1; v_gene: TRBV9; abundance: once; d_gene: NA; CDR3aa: CASSVRGSTEAFF; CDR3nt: TGTGCCAGCAGCGTACGAGGGAGCACTGAAGCTTTCTTT
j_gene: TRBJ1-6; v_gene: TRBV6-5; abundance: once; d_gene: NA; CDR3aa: CASRRESSYNSPLHF; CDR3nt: TGTGCCAGCAGGCGGGAGAGCTCCTATAATTCACCCCTCCACTTT
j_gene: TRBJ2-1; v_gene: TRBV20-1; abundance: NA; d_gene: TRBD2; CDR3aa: CSASRGLGYNEQFF; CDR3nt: TGCAGTGCGAGTAGAGGACTAGGATACAATGAGCAGTTCTTC
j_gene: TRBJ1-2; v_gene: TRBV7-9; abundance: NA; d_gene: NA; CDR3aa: CASTNRGGNGYTF; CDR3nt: TGTGCCAGCACTAACCGCGGGGGTAATGGCTACACCTTC
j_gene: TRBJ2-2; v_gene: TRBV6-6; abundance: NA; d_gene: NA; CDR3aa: CASSYSGDTYTGELFF; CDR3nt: TGTGCCAGCAGTTACTCGGGGGACACTTACACCGGGGAGCTGTTTTTT
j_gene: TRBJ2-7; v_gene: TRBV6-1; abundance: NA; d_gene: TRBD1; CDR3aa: CASSEIPGTGVYEQYF; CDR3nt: TGTGCCAGCAGTGAAATACCGGGGACAGGGGTATACGAGCAGTACTTC
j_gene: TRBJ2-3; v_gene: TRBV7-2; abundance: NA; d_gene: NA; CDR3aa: CASSLTVADTQYF; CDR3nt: TGTGCCAGCAGCCTCACGGTCGCAGATACGCAGTATTTT
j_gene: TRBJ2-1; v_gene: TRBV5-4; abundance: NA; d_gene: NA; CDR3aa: CASSLFGADEQFF; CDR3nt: TGTGCCAGCAGCTTGTTTGGGGCCGATGAGCAGTTCTTC
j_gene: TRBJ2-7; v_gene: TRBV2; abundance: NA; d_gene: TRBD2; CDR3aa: CASSEVIAGATYEQYF; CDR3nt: TGTGCCAGCAGTGAAGTTATAGCGGGGGCCACCTACGAGCAGTACTTC
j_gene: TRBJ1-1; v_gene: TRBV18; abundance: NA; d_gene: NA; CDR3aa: CASSQTDRNTEAFF; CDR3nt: TGTGCCAGCTCACAAACCGACAGGAACACTGAAGCTTTCTTT
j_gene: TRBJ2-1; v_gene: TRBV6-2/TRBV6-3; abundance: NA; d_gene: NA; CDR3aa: CASSSDSNNEQFF; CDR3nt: TGTGCCAGCAGTTCGGACAGCAACAATGAGCAGTTCTTC
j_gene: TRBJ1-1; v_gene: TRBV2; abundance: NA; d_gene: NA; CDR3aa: CASSDPTANTEAFF; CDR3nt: TGTGCCAGCTCCGACCCGACAGCGAACACTGAAGCTTTCTTT
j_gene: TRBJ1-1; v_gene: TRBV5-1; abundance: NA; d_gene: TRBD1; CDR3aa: CASSLRQGMNTEAFF; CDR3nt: TGCGCCAGCAGCTTGAGACAGGGGATGAACACTGAAGCTTTCTTT
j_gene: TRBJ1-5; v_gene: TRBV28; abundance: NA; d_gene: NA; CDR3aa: CAVGVSNQPQHF; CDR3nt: TGTGCCGTAGGGGTTAGCAATCAGCCCCAGCATTTT
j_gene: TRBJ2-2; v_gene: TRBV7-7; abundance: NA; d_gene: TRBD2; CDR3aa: CASSPTGTSASGELFF; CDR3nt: TGTGCTAGCAGCCCGACCGGGACTAGCGCGTCCGGGGAGCTGTTTTTT
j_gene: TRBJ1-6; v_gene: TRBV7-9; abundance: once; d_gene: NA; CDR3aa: CASSPSQGRNSPLHF; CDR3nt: TGTGCCAGCAGCCCCTCTCAGGGTCGGAATTCACCCCTCCACTTT
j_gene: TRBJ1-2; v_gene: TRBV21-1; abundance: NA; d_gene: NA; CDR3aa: CASTRDREYGYTF; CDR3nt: TGTGCCAGCACCCGAGACAGGGAGTATGGCTACACCTTC